This entry features one T cell receptor beta chain sequence. Its cognate antigen is unknown. Use of 60 Vbeta and 13 Jbeta primers characterized the PCR. Clones were read by immunoSEQ multiplex PCR, and TCRdb kept only the in-frame ones, dropping some. The data show about 55,000 clones, around four fifths seen once. This record belongs to a study of cytomegalovirus exposure and HLA in healthy donors. Whole-study results and caveats: TCR beta chains associated with HLA were, in a later analysis, more clonally expanded than equally common others. Previously analyzed data showed that most TCR beta V segments were productive at a frequency of about 90% or about 30%.

The donors, nominally healthy at sampling, likely had unrecorded immune exposures. The sequence was obtained from a man aged 25 to 45 in good health and CMV-seronegative. Sequenced material: PBMCs.

This CDR3 is CASSIRLVSTDTQYF. In nucleotides, the CDR3 is TGTGCCAGTAGTATTAGACTAGTTAGCACAGATACGCAGTATTTT. The chain links TRBV19 to TRBJ2-3, with a possible D match to TRBD2 (6 bases). This CDR3 is 15 amino acids long. Between the trimmed V and J ends, which lost 3 bases and 0 bases, there was a span of 10 bases. The V gene's germline CDR1 is LNHDA and CDR2 SQIVND (reference sequence).